The next 12 T cell receptor beta chains were all read from a single sample in a study of T-cell reconstitution after alpha-beta-depleted transplantation in children. A library of TCRbeta sequences, prepared with unique molecular identifiers, was generated. TCRdb reprocessed the PCR reads via MiXCR and lists one record per CDR3 protein. The sample contains 640,000 or so distinct CDR3 sequences, roughly 15% of which appear only once. Source: PBMCs from the stem cell graft donor, taken from the stem cell graft. The source of these receptors is a human donor who donated a stem cell graft to a child with acute myeloid leukemia.

This clonotype appeared many times. The rearrangement links TRBV5-1 to TRBJ2-1, with TRBD1 matching over 9 bases. J lost 5 bases, V lost 3 bases, and 9 bases had no gene match. The CDR3 contains 16 residues. Germline V CDR1 and CDR2: SGHRS, YFSETQ. CDR3 in amino acids: CASSSDRGRRDNEQFF. In nucleotides, the CDR3 is TGCGCCAGCAGCTCGGACAGGGGAAGGAGGGACAATGAGCAGTTCTTC.

The table lists this clonotype with many counts. This sequence joins TRBV20-1 and TRBJ1-2; D perhaps matches TRBD1 (6 bases). The CDR3 runs to 10 residues. With 8 bases removed from V and 3 bases from J, the gap between germline ends came to 7 bases. CDR1 is DFQATT, CDR2 SNEGSKA, per germline (reference sequence). The chain's CDR3 is CSSGDYGYTF. The CDR3 DNA reads as TGCAGTTCAGGGGACTATGGCTACACCTTC.

At least ten counts were recorded for this clonotype. The rearrangement links TRBV4-3 to TRBJ1-4, with D unresolved. This CDR3 spans 17 amino acids. Germline CDR1 is LGHNA and CDR2 is YSLEER. Trimming removed 1 base from V and 3 bases from J, with 15 bases in between. DNA for the CDR3: TGCGCCAGCAGCCAAGTGTTAGGAAGGGCGGCTAATGAAAAACTGTTTTTT. Encoded protein: CASSQVLGRAANEKLFF.

This clonotype was counted ten times or more. The chain carries TRBV9 and TRBJ2-7; 9 bases match TRBD1. CDR1 is SGDLS and CDR2 is YYNGEE in the germline V gene. This CDR3 contains 14 residues. V lost 4 bases and J lost 3; bases outside the gene matches: 5. The CDR3 region has the DNA TGTGCCAGCAGCTTGGGGACAGGGCACTACGAGCAGTACTTC. The encoded protein is CASSLGTGHYEQYF.

The V gene is TRBV20-1, the J gene TRBJ2-3; 9 nucleotides agree with TRBD1. The CDR3 is 14 amino acids. V lost 3 bases to trimming and J lost 6 bases; unmatched junction nucleotides: 7. Per germline, CDR1 DFQATT and CDR2 SNEGSKA (reference sequence). The CDR3 bases are TGCAGTGCTAGTAGGACAGGGGATTTCGATACGCAGTATTTT. Residues: CSASRTGDFDTQYF.

Regarding this clonotype: One end of the junction is discordant with germline, which a read error may explain. The chain uses TRBV7-9 and TRBJ1-1; D is undetermined. The CDR3 totals 16 residues. The germline V gene has CDR1 SEHNR and CDR2 FQNEAQ (reference sequence). The chain's CDR3 is CFTHPGSLGLVFQAFF. The CDR3 DNA reads as TGCTTTACTCACCCCGGATCTCTGGGTCTGGTTTTTCAAGCTTTCTTT.

Many counts were recorded for this clonotype. The V gene is TRBV5-6, the J gene TRBJ2-2, with TRBD1 matching over 7 bases. Germline V gene data show CDR1 as SGHDT and CDR2 as YYEEEE. CDR3 length: 14 residues. Trimming took 3 bases from V and 6 from J; bases not matched to a gene: 5. The CDR3 DNA is TGTGCCAGCAGCTCGACAGGGCGATCCGGGGAGCTGTTTTTT. Translating it yields CASSSTGRSGELFF. The full variable domain, its missing parts supplied by reference TRBV5-6 and TRBJ2-2, is DAGVTQSPTHLIKTRGQQVTLRCSPKSGHDTVSWYQQALGQGPQFIFQYYEEEERQRGNFPDRFSGHQFPNYSSELNVNALLLGDSALYLCASSSTGRSGELFFGEGSRLTVL.

The chain carries TRBV7-2 and TRBJ1-1; no clear D. In germline, CDR1 is SGHTA, CDR2 FQGNSA. Trimming left V 5 bases short and J 2 bases short, with 15 bases between. This CDR3 has 15 amino acids. CDR3 sequence reads: CASSNQQSLNTEAFF. For the CDR3, the DNA is TGTGCCAGCAGCAATCAACAGTCCTTAAACACTGAAGCTTTCTTT.

Points on this clonotype: This may be a read error, as it is one base from a much larger clone. J is TRBJ1-1 and V is TRBV10-3; D gene ambiguous. This CDR3 has 11 residues. Germline V gives CDR1 ENHRY, CDR2 SYGVKD. V shed 4 bases and J shed 2 bases, with 2 bases lying between them. The chain's CDR3 is CAISGNTEAFF. As DNA, the CDR3 is TGTGCCATCAGTGGTAACACTGAAGCTTTCTTT.

This clonotype was seen at least ten times. V gene TRBV9 combines with J gene TRBJ2-3; 7 bases align to TRBD2. The CDR3 totals 14 residues. The ends lost 0 bases at V and 4 bases at J; junction bases unmatched: 2. From germline, CDR1 is SGDLS and CDR2 YYNGEE. The CDR3 region is CASSVEAGADTQYF. CDR3 nucleotide sequence: TGTGCCAGCAGCGTAGAGGCGGGGGCAGATACGCAGTATTTT.

Details on this clonotype: The germline gene is not matched at one end of the junction; a read error may be the cause. The J gene is TRBJ1-2, the V gene TRBV20-1; 7 nucleotides line up with TRBD1. The CDR3 is 12 amino acids. CDR1 and CDR2 from the germline V gene are DFQATT and SNEGSKA (reference sequence). This chain's CDR3 is CSSRGQHYGYTF. For the CDR3, the DNA is TGCAGTTCTAGGGGGCAGCACTATGGCTACACCTTC.

Ten or more counts support this clonotype. The chain joins TRBV24-1 to TRBJ2-2, with a tentative D call TRBD1 (5 bases). Between the trimmed V and J ends, which lost 1 base and 8 bases, there was a span of 7 bases. CDR3 size: 13 residues. Germline CDR1 KGHDR, CDR2 SFDVKD. The CDR3 DNA is TGTGCCACCAGTGATTTCCAGGGTGGGGAGCTGTTTTTT. Its translation: CATSDFQGGELFF.